The clone carrying this T cell receptor (beta chain) has a handful of counts. Germline V lookup: CDR1 MNHEY, CDR2 SMNVEV (reference sequence). V was trimmed by 7 bases and J by 7 bases, leaving 4 bases between them. The CDR3 extends over 10 amino acids. These data come from a study of regulatory T cells in long-lasting Graves disease. Time point given: persistent/refractory GD, antithyroid drugs over 5 years with positive TRAb. RNA from PBMCs was the source of the TCR library. TCR beta libraries were built with iRepertoire HTBI primers and Arm-PCR of CDR3 regions. MiXCR, applied by TCRdb to the multiplex PCR reads, yields one record per CDR3 protein. The sample has about 470,000 distinct CDR3 sequences; roughly 21% are singletons.

The genes are TRBV27 and TRBJ2-2; D is unresolved. The source material was peripheral blood mononuclear cells (PBMCs), sampled when the disease was refractory, from a patient treated with antithyroid drugs. The sequence derives from a female donor with Graves disease. Written as DNA, the CDR3 is TGTGCCAGCACGGTCGGGGAGCTGTTTTTT. Translation gives CASTVGELFF.